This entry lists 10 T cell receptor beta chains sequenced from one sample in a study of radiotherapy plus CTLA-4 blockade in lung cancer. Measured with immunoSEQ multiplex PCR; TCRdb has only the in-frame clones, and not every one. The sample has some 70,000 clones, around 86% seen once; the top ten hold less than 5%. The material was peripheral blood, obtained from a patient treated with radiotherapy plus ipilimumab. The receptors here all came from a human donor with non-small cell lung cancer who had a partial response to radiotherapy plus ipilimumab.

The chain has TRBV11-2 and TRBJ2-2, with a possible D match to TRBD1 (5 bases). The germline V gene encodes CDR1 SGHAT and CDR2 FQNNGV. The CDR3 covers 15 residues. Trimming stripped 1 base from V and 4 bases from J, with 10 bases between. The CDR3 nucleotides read TGTGCCAGCAGCTTAGCCGCCGACAGCACCGGGGAGCTGTTTTTT. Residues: CASSLAADSTGELFF.

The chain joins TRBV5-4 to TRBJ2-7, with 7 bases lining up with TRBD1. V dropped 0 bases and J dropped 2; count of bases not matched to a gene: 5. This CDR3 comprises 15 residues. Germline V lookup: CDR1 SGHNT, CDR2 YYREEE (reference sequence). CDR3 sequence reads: CASSLDVGGTYEQYF. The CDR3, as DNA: TGTGCCAGCAGCTTGGACGTAGGGGGCACCTACGAGCAGTACTTC.

DNA of the CDR3: TGCAGCGCCCGGAGGGGAGGGGCGGGAAACACCATATATTTT. It translates to CSARRGGAGNTIYF. The chain joins TRBV29-1 to TRBJ1-3; TRBD1 is a possible D gene (5 bases). Per germline, CDR1 SQVTM and CDR2 ANQGSEA. CDR3 size: 14 residues. V lost 7 bases and J 4 bases, leaving 17 bases between the germline ends.

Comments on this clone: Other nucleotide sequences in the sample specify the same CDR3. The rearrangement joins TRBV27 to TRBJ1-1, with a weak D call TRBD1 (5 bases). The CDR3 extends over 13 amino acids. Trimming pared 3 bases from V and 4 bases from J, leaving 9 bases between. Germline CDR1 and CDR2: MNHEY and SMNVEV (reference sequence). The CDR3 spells CASSLVGGTEAFF. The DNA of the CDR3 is TGTGCCAGCAGTTTGGTGGGGGGCACTGAAGCTTTCTTT.

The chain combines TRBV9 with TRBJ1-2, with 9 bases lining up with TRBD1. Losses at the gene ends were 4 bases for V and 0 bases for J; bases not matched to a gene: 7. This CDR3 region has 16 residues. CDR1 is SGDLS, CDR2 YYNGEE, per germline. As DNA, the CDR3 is TGTGCCAGCAGCCAGGGGACAGGGCCTCCTAACTATGGCTACACCTTC. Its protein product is CASSQGTGPPNYGYTF.

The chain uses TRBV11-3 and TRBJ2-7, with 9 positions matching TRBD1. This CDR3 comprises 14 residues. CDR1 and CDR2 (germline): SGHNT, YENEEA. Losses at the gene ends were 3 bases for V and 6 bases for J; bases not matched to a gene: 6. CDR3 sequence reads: CASSLGQGVGEQYF. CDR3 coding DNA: TGTGCCAGCAGCTTGGGACAGGGCGTAGGCGAGCAGTACTTC. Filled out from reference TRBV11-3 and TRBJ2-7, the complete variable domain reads EAGVVQSPRYKIIEKKQPVAFWCNPISGHNTLYWYLQNLGQGPELLIRYENEEAVDDSQLPKDRFSAERLKGVDSTLKIQPAELGDSAVYLCASSLGQGVGEQYFGPGTRLTVT.

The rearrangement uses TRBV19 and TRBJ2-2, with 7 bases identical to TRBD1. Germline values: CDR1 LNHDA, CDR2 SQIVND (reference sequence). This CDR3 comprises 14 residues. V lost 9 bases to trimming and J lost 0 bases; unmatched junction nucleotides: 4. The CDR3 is CASQDRANTGELFF. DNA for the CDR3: TGTGCCAGCCAAGACAGGGCGAACACCGGGGAGCTGTTTTTT.

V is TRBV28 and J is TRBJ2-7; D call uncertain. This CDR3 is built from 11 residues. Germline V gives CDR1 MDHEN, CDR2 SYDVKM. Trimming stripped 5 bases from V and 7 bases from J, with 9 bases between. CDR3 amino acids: CASSPRVEQYF. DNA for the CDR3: TGTGCCAGCAGTCCCCGGGTAGAGCAGTACTTC.

Here the CDR3 DNA reads TGTGCCAGCAGCCAAGATCGGGGTAGCGGGAGGGCGATGGGGGAGCTGTTTTTT. Residues: CASSQDRGSGRAMGELFF. J is TRBJ2-2 and V is TRBV4-2; 11 bases map to TRBD2. Germline values: CDR1 LGHNA, CDR2 YNFKEQ. V shed 0 bases, J shed 8 bases, and the junction held 11 bases outside the gene matches. CDR3 length: 18 residues.

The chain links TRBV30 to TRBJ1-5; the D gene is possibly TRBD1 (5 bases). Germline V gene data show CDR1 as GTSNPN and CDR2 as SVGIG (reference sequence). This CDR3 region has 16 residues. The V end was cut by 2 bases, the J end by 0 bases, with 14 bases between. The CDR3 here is CAWSPPGRSSNQPQHF. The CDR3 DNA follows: TGTGCCTGGAGTCCACCAGGGAGGTCTAGCAATCAGCCCCAGCATTTT.